The clone carrying this T cell receptor (beta chain) came up many times. Its antigen is as yet unknown. This entry comes from a study of breast tumors, draining lymph nodes, adjacent tissues. TCRdb fed the multiplex PCR reads into MiXCR, producing one record per CDR3 protein. The repertoire consists of about 100,000 distinct CDR3 sequences, with over 20% occurring once and the leading ten covering less than 1.5%. Study-wide findings and caveats: Tumors had less TCR diversity than lymph nodes, more than nontumor tissue. Most tumor T cells seemingly derive from lymph node, then expand in tumor. Luminal-like breast cancer showed significantly higher tumor–nontumor repertoire similarity than basal-like. Tumor T cell lymph node origin was a supported hypothesis, not proven.

The lymph nodes were axillary draining lymph nodes from breast cancer patients. The germline gives CDR1 SGHTA, CDR2 FQGNSA. With 2 bases clipped from V and 1 base from J, the junction kept 2 bases outside the gene matches. This CDR3 contains 15 residues. The sequenced material came from axillary lymph node tissue. The V and J genes are TRBV7-2 and TRBJ2-3; TRBD2 matches at 8 bases. This receptor was obtained from a female donor with breast cancer. Some clones in this sample may be carry-over from other donors' samples. The CDR3 region has the DNA TGTGCCAGCAGCTTACGGGGGGGGGGCACAGATACGCAGTATTTT. This encodes CASSLRGGGTDTQYF.